This T cell receptor beta chain was identified during a study of T cells after yellow fever vaccination. The study made its TCR cDNA through 5'RACE template switching. That step introduced a universal primer site along with UMIs. MiXCR was run by TCRdb on the 5' RACE reads, yielding one entry per CDR3 protein. This sample has around 530,000 distinct CDR3 sequences, with around 17% found just once. Whole-study findings and limits: Most primary-vaccination clones reappeared after the booster (about 97% CD4, about 90% CD8).

J was trimmed by 4 bases and V by 4 bases; bases with no gene match: 8. CDR3 length: 16 residues. A word on this clonotype: Its antigen is not identified.

The source material was PBMCs, sampled 5 days after the first yellow fever vaccination. The sequence came from a man between 18 and 29 years old who received the YFV17D yellow fever vaccine. V usage is TRBV12-3 or TRBV12-4 and J usage is TRBJ2-3; 10 positions match TRBD2. The CDR3 DNA reads TGTGCCAGCAGTTCGACCCTAGCGGGGGCCCCAGATACGCAGTATTTT. As protein: CASSSTLAGAPDTQYF.